This T cell receptor (beta chain) emerged from a study of blood T cell repertoires in COVID-19. Per the authors' pipeline: Nucleated cell counts were estimated from reference gene primer amplification. Libraries were prepared by immunoSEQ multiplex PCR; TCRdb keeps only in-frame clonotypes and omits some of them. The DNA was the basis for D and trimming; V, J and clone size are from that table. The sample consists of more than 250,000 clones, approximately 86% of them appearing once. The length of the CDR3 is 11 residues. Germline V CDR1 and CDR2: SGHNT, YENEEA. V gave up 5 bases and J gave up 7 bases, with 5 bases separating them.

The origin of this receptor is a man aged 18-30 years with active or convalescent COVID-19. Sequenced material: peripheral blood. This chain connects TRBV11-3 to TRBJ2-2; D call uncertain. The CDR3 coding sequence is TGTGCCAGCAGCCGGGTCGGGGAGCTGTTTTTT. It yields the protein CASSRVGELFF.